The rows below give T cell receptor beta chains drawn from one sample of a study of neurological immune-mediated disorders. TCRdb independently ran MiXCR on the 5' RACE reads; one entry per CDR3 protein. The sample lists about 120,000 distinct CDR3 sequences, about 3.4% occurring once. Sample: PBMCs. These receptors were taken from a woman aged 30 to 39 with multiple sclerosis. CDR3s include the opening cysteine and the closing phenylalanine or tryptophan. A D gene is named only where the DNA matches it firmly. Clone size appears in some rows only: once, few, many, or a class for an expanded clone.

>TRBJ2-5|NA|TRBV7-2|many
CASSSTNQETQYF
TGTGCCAGCAGTTCGACTAATCAAGAGACCCAGTACTTC
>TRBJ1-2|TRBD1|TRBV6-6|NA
CASRYPRDREGYGYTF
TGTGCCAGCAGATACCCCCGGGACAGGGAAGGTTATGGCTACACCTTC
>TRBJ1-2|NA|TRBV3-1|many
CASSHSDRQYGYTF
TGTGCCAGCAGCCACAGCGACAGACAGTATGGCTACACCTTC
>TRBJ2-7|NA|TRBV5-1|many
CASSPINPDEQYF
TGCGCCAGCAGCCCCATAAATCCCGACGAGCAGTACTTC
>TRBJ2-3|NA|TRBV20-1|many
CSASYSGEEWVIEDTQYF
TGCAGTGCTAGTTATTCGGGAGAGGAATGGGTTATAGAGGATACGCAGTATTTT
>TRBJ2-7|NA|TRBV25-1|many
CASSGPGNNFYEQYF
TGTGCCAGCAGTGGCCCCGGGAACAACTTTTACGAGCAGTACTTC
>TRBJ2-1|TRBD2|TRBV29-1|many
CSTTSGWGDEQFF
TGCAGCACAACTAGCGGGTGGGGGGATGAGCAGTTCTTC
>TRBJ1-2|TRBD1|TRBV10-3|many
CAISGQGIGYTF
TGTGCCATCAGTGGACAGGGGATTGGCTACACCTTC
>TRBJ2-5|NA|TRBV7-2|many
CASSLALSGSQETQYF
TGTGCCAGCAGCTTAGCGTTGAGCGGCAGCCAAGAGACCCAGTACTTC
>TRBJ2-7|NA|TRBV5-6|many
CASSWGGSYEQYF
TGTGCCAGCAGCTGGGGCGGGTCCTACGAGCAGTACTTC